This T cell receptor beta chain stems from a study of T cells in Graves' hyperthyroidism and ophthalmopathy. There are 16 residues in the CDR3. CDR1 is MNHEY, CDR2 SVGEGT, per germline. Germline trimming cut 5 bases from V and 2 bases from J; bases unmatched to any gene: 11. From RNA transcripts, TCR beta CDR3 regions were amplified. Primed by the HTBI set, a first-round RT-PCR was run on the TCR CDR3. A single record per CDR3 protein comes from TCRdb applying MiXCR to the multiplex PCR reads. The sample lists around 610,000 distinct CDR3 sequences, 14% to 15% occurring once. This clonotype came up many times.

The TCR was taken from a middle-aged woman with Graves' ophthalmopathy. Material: blood. The chain is built from TRBV6-2 or TRBV6-3 and TRBJ2-7, with 8 bases aligning to TRBD2. The CDR3 coding sequence is TGTGCCAGCAGTCACAGTGAGCGGGAGATTGCCTACGAGCAGTACTTC. Amino acid sequence: CASSHSEREIAYEQYF.